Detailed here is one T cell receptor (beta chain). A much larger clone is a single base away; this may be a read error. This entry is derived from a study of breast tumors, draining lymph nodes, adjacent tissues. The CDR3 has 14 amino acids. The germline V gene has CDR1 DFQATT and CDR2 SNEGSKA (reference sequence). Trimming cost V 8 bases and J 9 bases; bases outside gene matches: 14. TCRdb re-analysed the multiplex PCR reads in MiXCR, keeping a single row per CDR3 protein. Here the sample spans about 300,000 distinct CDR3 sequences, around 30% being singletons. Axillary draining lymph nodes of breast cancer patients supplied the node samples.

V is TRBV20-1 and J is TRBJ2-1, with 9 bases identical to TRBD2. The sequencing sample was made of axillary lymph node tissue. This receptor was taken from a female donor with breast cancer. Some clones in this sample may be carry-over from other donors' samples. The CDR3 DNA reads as TGCAGTAAACCGCGGGGGGGCATTCACAGTGAGCAGTTCTTC. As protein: CSKPRGGIHSEQFF.